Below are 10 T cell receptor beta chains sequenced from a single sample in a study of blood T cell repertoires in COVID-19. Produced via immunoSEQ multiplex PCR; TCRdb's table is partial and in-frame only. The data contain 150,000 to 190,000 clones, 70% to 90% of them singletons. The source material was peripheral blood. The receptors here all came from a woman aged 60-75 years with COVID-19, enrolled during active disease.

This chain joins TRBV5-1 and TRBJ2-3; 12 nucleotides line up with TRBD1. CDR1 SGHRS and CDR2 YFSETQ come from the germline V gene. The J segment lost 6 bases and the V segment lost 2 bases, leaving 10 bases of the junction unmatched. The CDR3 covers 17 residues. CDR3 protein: CASSFVPRGQGADTQYF. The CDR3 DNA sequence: TGCGCCAGCAGCTTTGTGCCTAGGGGACAGGGGGCGGATACGCAGTATTTT.

The CDR3: CASSPDRGAATNEKLFF. CDR3 sequence (DNA): TGTGCCAGCTCCCCCGACAGGGGGGCCGCAACTAATGAAAAACTGTTTTTT. The rearrangement links TRBV18 to TRBJ1-4, with TRBD1 matching over 9 bases. The CDR3 sequence is 17 residues long. V trimming: 6 bases; J trimming: 0 bases; junction bases outside the gene matches: 8. Germline CDR1 KGHSH, CDR2 LQKENI.

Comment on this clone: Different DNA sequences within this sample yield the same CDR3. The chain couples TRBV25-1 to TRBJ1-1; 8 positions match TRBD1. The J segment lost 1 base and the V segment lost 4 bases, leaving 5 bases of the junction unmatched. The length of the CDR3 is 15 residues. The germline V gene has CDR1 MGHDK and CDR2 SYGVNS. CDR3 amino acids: CASSARGQGNTEAFF. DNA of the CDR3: TGTGCCAGCAGTGCCCGCGGACAGGGGAACACTGAAGCTTTCTTT.

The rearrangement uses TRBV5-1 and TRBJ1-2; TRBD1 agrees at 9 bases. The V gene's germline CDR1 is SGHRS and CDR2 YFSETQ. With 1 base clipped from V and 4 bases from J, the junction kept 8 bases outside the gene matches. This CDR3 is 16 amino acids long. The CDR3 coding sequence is TGCGCCAGCAGCTTGTCCTTGGGACAGGGCTCCTATGGCTACACCTTC. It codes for CASSLSLGQGSYGYTF.

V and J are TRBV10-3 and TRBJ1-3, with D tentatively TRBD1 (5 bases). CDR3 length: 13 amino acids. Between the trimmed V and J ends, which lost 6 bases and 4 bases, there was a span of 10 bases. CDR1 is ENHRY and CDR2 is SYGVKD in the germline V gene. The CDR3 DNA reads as TGTGCCATCAGCGGAGGGGTCGGAAACACCATATATTTT. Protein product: CAISGGVGNTIYF.

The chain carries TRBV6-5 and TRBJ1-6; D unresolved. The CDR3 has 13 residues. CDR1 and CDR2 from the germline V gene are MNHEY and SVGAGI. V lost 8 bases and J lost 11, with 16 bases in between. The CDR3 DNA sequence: TGTGCCAGCCGTCCTCCGCCGAGAGCACCCCTCCACTTT. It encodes CASRPPPRAPLHF.

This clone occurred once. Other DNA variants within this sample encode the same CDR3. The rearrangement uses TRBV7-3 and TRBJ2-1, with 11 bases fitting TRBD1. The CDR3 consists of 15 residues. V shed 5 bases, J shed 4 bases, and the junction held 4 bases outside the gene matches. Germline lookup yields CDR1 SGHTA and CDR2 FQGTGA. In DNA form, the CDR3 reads TGTGCCAGCAGCAGGGACAGGGGGTCTTACAATGAGCAGTTCTTC. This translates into CASSRDRGSYNEQFF.

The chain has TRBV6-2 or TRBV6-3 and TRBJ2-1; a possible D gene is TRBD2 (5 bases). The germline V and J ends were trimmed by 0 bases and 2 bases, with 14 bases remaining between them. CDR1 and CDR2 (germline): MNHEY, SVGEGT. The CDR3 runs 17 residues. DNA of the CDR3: TGTGCCAGCAGTTACTCTACTGATGATAGCGCCTACAATGAGCAGTTCTTC. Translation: CASSYSTDDSAYNEQFF.

Here the CDR3 reads CASSQGRDSPLHF. Written as DNA, the CDR3 is TGTGCCAGCAGCCAAGGCAGGGATTCACCCCTCCACTTT. The chain employs TRBV3-1 (or the pseudogene TRBV3-2) and TRBJ1-6; TRBD1 is a possible D gene (5 bases). CDR1 and CDR2 from the germline V gene are LGHDT and YNNKEL (reference sequence). The CDR3 runs 13 residues. With 1 base removed from V and 8 bases from J, the gap between germline ends came to 6 bases.

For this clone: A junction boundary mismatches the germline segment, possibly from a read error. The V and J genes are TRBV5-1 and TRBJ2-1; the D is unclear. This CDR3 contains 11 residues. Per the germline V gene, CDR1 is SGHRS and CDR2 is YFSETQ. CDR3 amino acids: CASAVNERRVF. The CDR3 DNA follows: TGCGCCAGCGCGGTCAACGAGAGACGGGTCTTC.